Described below is a single TCR beta chain sequence and its context. The antigen is undetermined. The data were obtained in a study of T cell responses to AZD1222 COVID-19 vaccine. Overall study results and limits: Scientists sampled the repertoires only once the peak T cell response had passed. Vaccine-associated CD4 TCRs spanned spike, dominant at 160-218 and 743-854. Seropositive at baseline were only a handful of AZD1222 recipients.

The CDR3 runs to 17 residues. V was trimmed by 5 bases and J by 5 bases, leaving 19 bases between them. Germline-derived CDR1 and CDR2 are MNHNY and SVGAGI (reference sequence). It was second doses at about 4 or about 12 weeks that were pooled. Sequenced by immunoSEQ multiplex PCR; TCRdb stores in-frame clones only, minus some. The sample gives some 120,000 clones, approximately 90% of which show up once; approximately 8.8% is in the top ten. The genes are TRBV6-6 and TRBJ1-6; no clear D. This clonotype was obtained from an adult who received the AZD1222 COVID-19 vaccine. Sample: peripheral blood, taken 28 days after the second AZD1222 dose. CDR3 sequence (DNA): TGTGCCAGCAGTCCCGATGGGTGGGGTCGGGATAATTCACCCCTCCACTTT. It is translated as CASSPDGWGRDNSPLHF.